This T cell receptor (beta chain) was retrieved from a study of blood T cell repertoires in COVID-19. Study context: Researchers got acute and convalescent COVID-19 samples from the United States, Italy and Spain. PBMCs, B-cell-depleted T cells, or T cells were the source of the cDNA or gDNA that made up the material.

The V gene's germline CDR1 is KGHSH and CDR2 LQKENI. There are 15 residues in the CDR3. V shed 3 bases and J shed 1 base, with 12 bases lying between them. Methods used by the authors: Estimated nucleated cell counts came from reference gene primer amplification. Sequenced by immunoSEQ multiplex PCR; TCRdb stores in-frame clones only, minus some. The V and J calls and clone size are taken from that table; D and trimming were inferred from the DNA. Among under 200,000 clones listed, 70% to 90% were seen once. The clonotype was recovered from a man aged 50 to 59 who had recovered from COVID-19. Source material: peripheral blood. The rearrangement joins TRBV18 to TRBJ1-1; tentatively, D is TRBD1 (6 bases). The CDR3 sequence: CASSPATGSNTEAFF. CDR3 nucleotides: TGTGCCAGCTCACCTGCTACAGGGTCGAACACTGAAGCTTTCTTT.